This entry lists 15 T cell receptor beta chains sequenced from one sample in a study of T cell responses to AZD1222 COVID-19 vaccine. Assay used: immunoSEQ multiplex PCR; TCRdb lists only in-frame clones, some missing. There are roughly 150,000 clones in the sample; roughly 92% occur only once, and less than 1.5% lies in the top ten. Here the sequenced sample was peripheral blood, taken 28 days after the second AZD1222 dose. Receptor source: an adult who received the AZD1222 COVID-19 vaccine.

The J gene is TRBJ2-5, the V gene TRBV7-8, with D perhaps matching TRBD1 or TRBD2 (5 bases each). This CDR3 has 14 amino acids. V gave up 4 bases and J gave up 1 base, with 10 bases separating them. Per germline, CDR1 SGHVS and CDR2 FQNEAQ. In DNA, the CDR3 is TGTGCCAGCAGCTACTCCGGGACCCAAGAGACCCAGTACTTC. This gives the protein CASSYSGTQETQYF.

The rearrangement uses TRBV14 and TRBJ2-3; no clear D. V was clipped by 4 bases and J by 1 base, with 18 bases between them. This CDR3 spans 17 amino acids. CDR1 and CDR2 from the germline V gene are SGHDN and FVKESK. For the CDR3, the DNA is TGTGCCAGCAGCCCGGCCCCCGGGTTTTTCGGCACAGATACGCAGTATTTT. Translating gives CASSPAPGFFGTDTQYF. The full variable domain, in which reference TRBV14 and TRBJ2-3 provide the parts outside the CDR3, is EAGVTQFPSHSVIEKGQTVTLRCDPISGHDNLYWYRRVMGKEIKFLLHFVKESKQDESGMPNNRFLAERTGGTYSTLKVQPAELEDSGVYFCASSPAPGFFGTDTQYFGPGTRLTVL.

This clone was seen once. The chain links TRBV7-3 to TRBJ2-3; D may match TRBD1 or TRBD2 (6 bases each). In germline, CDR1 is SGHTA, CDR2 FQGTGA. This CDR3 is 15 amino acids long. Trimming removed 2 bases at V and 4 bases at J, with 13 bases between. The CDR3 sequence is CASSLDGGRADTQYF. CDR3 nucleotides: TGTGCCAGCAGCTTAGACGGGGGCAGGGCAGATACGCAGTATTTT.

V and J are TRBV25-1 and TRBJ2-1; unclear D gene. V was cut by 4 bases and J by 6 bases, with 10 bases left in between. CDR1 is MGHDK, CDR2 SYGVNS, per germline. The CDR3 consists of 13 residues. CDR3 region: CASSVRVGNEQFF. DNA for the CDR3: TGTGCCAGCAGTGTAAGGGTCGGCAATGAGCAGTTCTTC.

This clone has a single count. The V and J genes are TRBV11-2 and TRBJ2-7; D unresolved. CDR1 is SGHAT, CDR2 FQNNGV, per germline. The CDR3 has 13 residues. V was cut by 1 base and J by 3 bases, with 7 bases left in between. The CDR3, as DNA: TGTGCCAGCAGCTTAGGGTCAAACTACGAGCAGTACTTC. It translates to CASSLGSNYEQYF.

This CDR3 reads CASSQATPQTGSYFEQFF. CDR3 sequence (DNA): TGCGCCAGCAGCCAAGCCACACCTCAGACCGGATCCTACTTTGAGCAGTTCTTC. The chain combines TRBV4-1 with TRBJ2-1; D unresolved. Germline CDR1 and CDR2: MGHRA and YSYEKL. Trimming cost V 1 base and J 9 bases, with 25 bases left between them. The CDR3 has 18 amino acids.

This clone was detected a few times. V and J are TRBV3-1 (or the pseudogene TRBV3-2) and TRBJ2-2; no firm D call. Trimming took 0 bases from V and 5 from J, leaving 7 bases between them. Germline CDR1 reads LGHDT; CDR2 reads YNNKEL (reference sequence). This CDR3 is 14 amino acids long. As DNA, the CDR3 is TGTGCCAGCAGCCAAGATATAATGACCGGGGAGCTGTTTTTT. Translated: CASSQDIMTGELFF.

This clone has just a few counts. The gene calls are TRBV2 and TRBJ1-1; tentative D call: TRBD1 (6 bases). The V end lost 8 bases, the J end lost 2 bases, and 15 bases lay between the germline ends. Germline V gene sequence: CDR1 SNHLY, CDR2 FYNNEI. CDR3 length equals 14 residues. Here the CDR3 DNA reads TGTGCCAGCCGGGTGACAGGACAAAACACTGAAGCTTTCTTT. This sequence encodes CASRVTGQNTEAFF.

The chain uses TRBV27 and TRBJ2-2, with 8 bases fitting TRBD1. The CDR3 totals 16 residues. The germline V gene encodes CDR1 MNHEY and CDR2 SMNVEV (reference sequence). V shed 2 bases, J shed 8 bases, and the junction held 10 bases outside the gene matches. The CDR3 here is CASSLQQGGLRGELFF. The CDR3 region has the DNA TGTGCCAGCAGTTTACAACAGGGGGGCTTGAGGGGGGAGCTGTTTTTT.

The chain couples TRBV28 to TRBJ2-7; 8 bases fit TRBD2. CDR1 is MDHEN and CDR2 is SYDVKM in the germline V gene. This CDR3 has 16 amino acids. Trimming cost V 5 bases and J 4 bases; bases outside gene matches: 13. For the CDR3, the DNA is TGTGCCAGCAGTCCACCCCGGACAGCGGGAGAGTACGAGCAGTACTTC. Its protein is CASSPPRTAGEYEQYF.

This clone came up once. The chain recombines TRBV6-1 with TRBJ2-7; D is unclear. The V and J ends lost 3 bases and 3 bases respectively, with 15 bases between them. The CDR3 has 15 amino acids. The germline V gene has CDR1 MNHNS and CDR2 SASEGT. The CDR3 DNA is TGTGCCAGCAGTGATCCAGCGCGGATCGTCTACGAGCAGTACTTC. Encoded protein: CASSDPARIVYEQYF.

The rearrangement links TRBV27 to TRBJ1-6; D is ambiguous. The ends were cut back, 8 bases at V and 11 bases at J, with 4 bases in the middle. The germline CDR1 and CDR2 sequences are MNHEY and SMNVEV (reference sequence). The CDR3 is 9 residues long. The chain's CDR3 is CASGPPLHF. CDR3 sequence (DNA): TGTGCCAGCGGCCCACCCCTCCACTTT.

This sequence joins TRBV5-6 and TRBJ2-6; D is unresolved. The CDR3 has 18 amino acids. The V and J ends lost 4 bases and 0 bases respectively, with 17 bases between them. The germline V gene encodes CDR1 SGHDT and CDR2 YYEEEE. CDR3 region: CASSRLLGSPSGANVLTF. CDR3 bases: TGTGCCAGCAGCCGCCTCCTTGGCAGCCCCTCTGGGGCCAACGTCCTGACTTTC.

CDR3 amino acids: CASSQDWNRINEKLFF. The CDR3 DNA sequence: TGTGCCAGCAGCCAAGATTGGAATCGGATTAATGAAAAACTGTTTTTT. The chain uses TRBV4-2 and TRBJ1-4; no definite D call. The CDR3 length is 16 residues. CDR1 is LGHNA, CDR2 YNFKEQ, per germline. Trimming removed 0 bases from V and 4 bases from J, with 12 bases in between.

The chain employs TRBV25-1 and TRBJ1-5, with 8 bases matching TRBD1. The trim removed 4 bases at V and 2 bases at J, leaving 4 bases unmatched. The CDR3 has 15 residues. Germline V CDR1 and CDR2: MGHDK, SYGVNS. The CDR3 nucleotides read TGTGCCAGCAGTGGCTCAGGGGGCCGCAATCAGCCCCAGCATTTT. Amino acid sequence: CASSGSGGRNQPQHF.